This is a list of T cell receptor beta chains from one sample in a study of blood T cells in healthy people across ages. From the 5' RACE reads, TCRdb called clonotypes with MiXCR, one entry per CDR3 protein. In the table there are roughly 700,000 distinct CDR3 sequences, approximately 50% of which are singletons. Sequencing was done on a sample of blood. These receptors all stem from a woman aged 55-70 years in good health. Both conserved end residues are part of each CDR3. A D gene is named only where the DNA matches it firmly. Part of the rows lack a size; the others show once, few, many or a class for expanded clones.

-	TRBV4-2	TRBD2	TRBJ2-1	TGTGCCAGCAGCCACCCGAAGGCGTCGCTAGCGGCCGACTCCTACAATGAGCAGTTCTTC	CASSHPKASLAADSYNEQFF
-	TRBV11-2	TRBD1	TRBJ1-3	TGTGCCAGCAGCCTCTTTTGGGACAGGGGAACTGGAAACACCATATATTTT	CASSLFWDRGTGNTIYF
-	TRBV4-3	-	TRBJ2-3	TGCGCCAGCAGCCAAGCCGGGTGGGGCACAGATACGCAGTATTTT	CASSQAGWGTDTQYF
few	TRBV4-3	TRBD2	TRBJ2-6	TGCGCCAGCAGCCAAGAGACCTCGGCGGGAGTTGGGGCCAACGTCCTGACTTTC	CASSQETSAGVGANVLTF
few	TRBV2	-	TRBJ2-1	TGTGCCAGCAGTCGACAGAAGAACTCCTACAATGAGCAGTTCTTC	CASSRQKNSYNEQFF
-	TRBV15	-	TRBJ2-1	TGTGCCACCAGCAGGGACAGTACGAGCTGGTACTTC	CATSRDSTSWYF
once	TRBV5-1	TRBD1	TRBJ1-1	TGCGCCAGCAGCTTGGAGGGACAGGGACGCACTGAAGCTTTCTTT	CASSLEGQGRTEAFF
once	TRBV4-2	TRBD2	TRBJ2-1	TGTGCCAGCAGCCAAACCGGGACTAGCGGAGAGCAGTTCTTC	CASSQTGTSGEQFF
-	TRBV7-2	TRBD2	TRBJ2-1	TGTGCCAGCAGCTTAAGGCGGGAGGCTTACAATGAGCAGTTCTTC	CASSLRREAYNEQFF
-	TRBV12-3/TRBV12-4	-	TRBJ2-1	TGTGCCAGCAGTCGAACGTGGGGCCAAAGCTCCTACAATGAGCAGTTCTTC	CASSRTWGQSSYNEQFF
-	TRBV10-3	-	TRBJ2-3	TGTGCCATCCGGGGGATCACAGATACGCAGTATTTT	CAIRGITDTQYF
-	TRBV6-2/TRBV6-3	TRBD1	TRBJ2-7	TGTGCCAGCAGTGGAACAGGGGGCATCTACGAGCAGTACTTC	CASSGTGGIYEQYF
few	TRBV7-9	-	TRBJ2-5	TGTGCCAGCAGCTCCCCAAGGGCTGTCCAAGAGACCCAGTACTTC	CASSSPRAVQETQYF
-	TRBV7-9	-	TRBJ2-7	TGTGCCAGCAGCTTTTCGACCGAACGGTACTTC	CASSFSTERYF
-	TRBV4-3	TRBD1	TRBJ1-1	TGCGCCAGCAGCCTGAGGACAGGCCTATCGAACACTGAAGCTTTCTTT	CASSLRTGLSNTEAFF
-	TRBV12-3/TRBV12-4	TRBD2	TRBJ2-1	TGTGCCAGCAGTCCCGGGACTAGCGGGATGGGGGTCAATGAGCAGTTCTTC	CASSPGTSGMGVNEQFF
-	TRBV6-1	TRBD2	TRBJ2-5	TGTGCCAGCAGAAAGGGCCCTAGCGGGAGGGCCGGAGAGACCCAGTACTTC	CASRKGPSGRAGETQYF
few	TRBV7-3	TRBD2	TRBJ2-1	TGTGCCAGCAGCCTTACTAGCGGGACGGCCTACAATGAGCAGTTCTTC	CASSLTSGTAYNEQFF
many	TRBV12-3/TRBV12-4	-	TRBJ1-2	TGTGCCAGCAGTTTTATCACAGGGAGTAATAACTATGGCTACACCTTC	CASSFITGSNNYGYTF
-	TRBV20-1	TRBD2	TRBJ2-7	TGCAGTGCCTCCGGGACTAGCGGGAGGGGCTACGAGCAGTACTTC	CSASGTSGRGYEQYF
few	TRBV29-1	-	TRBJ2-7	TGCAGCGTTGAAGATCCTGCAACGGGCCACCTTTACGAGCAGTACTTC	CSVEDPATGHLYEQYF
few	TRBV7-9	-	TRBJ2-5	TGTGCCAGCAGCCCCTCGTGGTTGGAGACCCAGTACTTC	CASSPSWLETQYF
-	TRBV29-1	TRBD1	TRBJ2-7	TGCAGCGTTCGACAGGGGTCCTACGAGCAGAACTTC	CSVRQGSYEQNF
-	TRBV20-1	-	TRBJ2-1	TGCAGTGCTAGAGATTGGGTAGCAGTCCATGAGCAGTTCTTC	CSARDWVAVHEQFF
few	TRBV10-3	-	TRBJ2-1	TGTGCCATCAGTGAGTCGACCGGGAACAATGAGCAGTTCTTC	CAISESTGNNEQFF
few	TRBV11-1	-	TRBJ2-5	TGTGCCAGCAGCTCGGGACTGGGGATCCAAGAGACCCAGTACTTC	CASSSGLGIQETQYF
-	TRBV9	-	TRBJ2-2	TGTGCCAGCAGCGTATGGCCACGCACCGGGGAGCTGTTTTTT	CASSVWPRTGELFF
-	TRBV20-1	-	TRBJ1-1	TGCAGTGCTTCTGACCCGAACACTGAAGCTTTCTTT	CSASDPNTEAFF
-	TRBV6-6	TRBD2	TRBJ2-1	TGTGCCAGCAGTTTGACTAGCGGAGAGCAGTTCTTC	CASSLTSGEQFF
-	TRBV5-6	TRBD2	TRBJ2-1	TGTGCCAGCAGCCCAGGACTAGCGGGAGGGCCATCCTACAATGAGCAGTTCTTC	CASSPGLAGGPSYNEQFF
-	TRBV30	TRBD2	TRBJ2-4	TGTGCCTGGAGTGTACCGGTCCTAATGGGGGGGGACATTCAGTACTTC	CAWSVPVLMGGDIQYF
-	TRBV21-1	-	TRBJ2-1	TGTGCCAGCAGCAAGGCACAGAATGAGCAGTTCTTC	CASSKAQNEQFF
many	TRBV28	TRBD1	TRBJ2-7	TGTGCCAGCAGTTTTGGGGACAGCTCCTACGAGCAGTACTTC	CASSFGDSSYEQYF
once	TRBV7-3	-	TRBJ1-1	TGTGCCAGCAGCTTAACGTCCCGGACGGCGATGAACACTGAAGCTTTCTTT	CASSLTSRTAMNTEAFF
-	TRBV20-1	-	TRBJ2-7	TGCAGTCCGCGGGACAGCCAAACCTACGAGCAGTACTTC	CSPRDSQTYEQYF
-	TRBV15	-	TRBJ2-1	TGTGCCACCAGCACCCGGAGGGCCGGGGATGAGCAGTTCTTC	CATSTRRAGDEQFF
few	TRBV28	-	TRBJ2-7	TGTGCCAGCACCCCTACGAGGGAGTACGAGCAGTACTTC	CASTPTREYEQYF
few	TRBV4-2	-	TRBJ2-7	TGTGCCAGCAGCCAAGATGGGACGGCTAGAATCTACGAGCAGTACTTC	CASSQDGTARIYEQYF
-	TRBV9	-	TRBJ1-4	TGTGCCAGCAGCGTAGGAGCTCTGCGGGACGAAAAACTGTTTTTT	CASSVGALRDEKLFF
-	TRBV4-3	-	TRBJ2-1	TGCGCCAGCAGGAGACTCGCAGGCTACAATGAGCAGTTCTTC	CASRRLAGYNEQFF
-	TRBV2	TRBD1	TRBJ2-1	TGTGCCAGCAGTAACCGGGACAGGGTTGCGTCCTACAATGAGCAGTTCTTC	CASSNRDRVASYNEQFF
few	TRBV21-1	-	TRBJ2-5	TGTGCCAGCATGAAAGGGAGGCGGGAGACCCAGTACTTC	CASMKGRRETQYF
-	TRBV28	TRBD2	TRBJ2-1	TGTGCCGGCGGGGGGAGGGTATACAATGAGCAGTTCTTC	CAGGGRVYNEQFF
-	TRBV20-1	-	TRBJ2-7	TGCAGTGCCCCGAGGGGTAGTTTGGGTGAGCAGTACTTC	CSAPRGSLGEQYF
-	TRBV30	-	TRBJ2-1	TGTGCCTGGGGGAGCAGCTACAATGAGCAGTTCTTC	CAWGSSYNEQFF
-	TRBV9	-	TRBJ2-7	TGTGCCAGCAGCCCGACCGGGACAATCTCCTACGAGCAGTACTTC	CASSPTGTISYEQYF
-	TRBV7-2	-	TRBJ2-7	TGTGCCAGCAGCTTAGGGCTAGTCCCCTCCTACGAGCAGTACTTC	CASSLGLVPSYEQYF
many	TRBV6-2/TRBV6-3	-	TRBJ2-1	TGTGCCAGCAGTTCTTATTACAATGAGCAGTTCTTC	CASSSYYNEQFF
-	TRBV5-1	-	TRBJ2-5	TGCGCCAGCAGTGAGGCAGGGACGGCCCAGTACTTC	CASSEAGTAQYF
-	TRBV4-2	-	TRBJ2-3	TGTGCCAGCAGCCAACCTAGCGTTAGCACAGATACACAGTATTTT	CASSQPSVSTDTQYF
-	TRBV7-2	TRBD1	TRBJ1-2	TGTGCCAGCAGCCTACAGGGGGCGGTTAACTATGGCTACACCTTC	CASSLQGAVNYGYTF
-	TRBV20-1	TRBD2	TRBJ2-3	TGCAGTGCCGCCCCTGGCCTAGCGGGAGGAGCAGATACGCAGTATTTT	CSAAPGLAGGADTQYF
few	TRBV20-1	TRBD2	TRBJ2-7	TGCAGTGCTCCCCGGACTAGCGCCACCTACGAGCAGTACTTC	CSAPRTSATYEQYF
-	TRBV20-1	-	TRBJ2-3	TGCAGTGCTAGAAAGGAAGGCACAGATACGCAGTATTTT	CSARKEGTDTQYF
-	TRBV7-2	TRBD1	TRBJ2-3	TGTGCCAGCAGCCCCCGGACAGGGGGCTGGTCAGATACGCAGTATTTT	CASSPRTGGWSDTQYF
-	TRBV2	-	TRBJ2-7	TGTGCCAGCAGCGCGGGACGGATCTCCTACGAGCAGTACTTC	CASSAGRISYEQYF
-	TRBV7-2	-	TRBJ2-4	TGTGCCAGCAGCTTGAGTGTCATTCAGTACTTC	CASSLSVIQYF
-	TRBV4-2	-	TRBJ2-1	TGTGCCAGCAGCCCGCAGGGACTCAACAATGAGCAGTTCTTC	CASSPQGLNNEQFF
-	TRBV10-3	-	TRBJ2-7	TGTGCCATCAGTGGCTCCCCGGGACAACCCTACGAGCAGTACTTC	CAISGSPGQPYEQYF